Listed here are 27 T cell receptor beta chains from one sample, sequenced in a study of blood T cells in healthy people across ages (dated by TCRdb to 2015 to 2017). Library preparation used 5' RACE. TCRdb names Illumina HiSeq 2500 as the instrument used. The second PCR ran for roughly 6 to 11 cycles and used a J-beta primer mix along with a sample-barcoded 5' primer. TCRdb's own reprocessing of the public reads used fastp at Q25 and MiXCR and kept productive beta chains. Entries that share a CDR3 protein sequence are merged under the most common genes and DNA. The sample table shows about 670,000 distinct CDR3 sequences, and approximately 40% are seen once. The top ten clonotypes cover around 30% of the sample. Sequencing was carried out using blood. All receptors come from a man at least 80 years old in good health.

The rearrangement links TRBV10-2 to TRBJ2-1; no firm D call. In germline, CDR1 is WSHSY, CDR2 SAAADI. The CDR3 contains 12 residues. Trimming removed 4 bases from V and 7 bases from J, with 8 bases in between. CDR3 in amino acids: CASSAGRNEQFF. As DNA, the CDR3 is TGCGCCAGCAGTGCAGGAAGAAATGAGCAGTTCTTC.

V usage is TRBV20-1 and J usage is TRBJ1-5, with D hard to call. CDR3 length: 14 residues. The germline V and J ends were trimmed by 0 bases and 4 bases, with 10 bases remaining between them. CDR1 is DFQATT and CDR2 is SNEGSKA in the germline V gene (reference sequence). The CDR3 region has the DNA TGCAGTGCTAGAGAAAGGAGAAAAAATCAGCCCCAGCATTTT. Translating gives CSARERRKNQPQHF.

This sequence joins TRBV7-2 and TRBJ2-3; D is unresolved. V lost 1 base, J lost 9 bases, and 11 bases lay in between. CDR1 is SGHTA and CDR2 is FQGNSA in the germline V gene. This CDR3 comprises 13 residues. This CDR3 reads CASSLVRVDTQYF. CDR3 coding DNA: TGTGCCAGCAGCTTAGTTCGGGTCGACACGCAGTATTTT.

The chain is built from TRBV15 and TRBJ1-5; D gene ambiguous. Per the germline V gene, CDR1 is LNHNV and CDR2 is YYDKDF (reference sequence). The CDR3 has 12 residues. Trimming stripped 1 base from V and 11 bases from J, with 9 bases between. CDR3 region: CATSRAGVAQHF. CDR3 nucleotides: TGTGCCACCAGCAGAGCTGGAGTGGCCCAGCATTTT.

V is TRBV12-3 or TRBV12-4 and J is TRBJ2-5; 14 nucleotides line up with TRBD2. The trim removed 5 bases at V and 0 bases at J, leaving 8 bases unmatched. There are 18 residues in the CDR3. This CDR3 is CASSPTSGRARYQETQYF. CDR3 in DNA: TGTGCCAGCAGTCCGACTAGCGGGAGGGCCAGGTACCAAGAGACCCAGTACTTC.

The chain combines TRBV10-1 with TRBJ2-3, with D possibly TRBD1 on 5 matching bases. Germline lookup yields CDR1 WNHNN and CDR2 SYGVQD (reference sequence). CDR3 size: 14 residues. Trimming took 5 bases from V and 6 from J, leaving 15 bases between them. The CDR3 is CASSPYQQGDTQYF. The CDR3 region has the DNA TGCGCCAGCAGTCCTTACCAGCAGGGCGATACGCAGTATTTT.

The chain joins TRBV7-2 to TRBJ1-2, with 8 bases that match TRBD1. Looked up from germline, CDR1 is SGHTA and CDR2 is FQGNSA. The CDR3 is 15 residues long. The J segment lost 4 bases and the V segment lost 5 bases, leaving 9 bases of the junction unmatched. Written as DNA, the CDR3 is TGTGCCAGCAGCGTTACGGACAGGGCGACCTATGGCTACACCTTC. Translated, it gives CASSVTDRATYGYTF. Drawing the rest from reference TRBV7-2 and TRBJ1-2, the complete variable domain is GAGVSQSPSNKVTEKGKDVELRCDPISGHTALYWYRQSLGQGLEFLIYFQGNSAPDKSGLPSDRFSAERTGGSVSTLTIQRTQQEDSAVYLCASSVTDRATYGYTFGSGTRLTVV.

The chain has TRBV20-1 and TRBJ2-4; 13 bases are shared with TRBD2. The better agreement between TRBJ2-7 and the DNA end casts doubt on the J call. From germline, CDR1 is DFQATT and CDR2 SNEGSKA (reference sequence). The CDR3 is made up of 15 amino acids. CDR3 protein: CSARGTSGGEYEQYF. The CDR3 DNA reads TGCAGTGCTAGAGGAACTAGCGGGGGGGAATACGAGCAGTACTTC.

This clonotype was recorded a few times. The chain is built from TRBV7-2 and TRBJ2-3; TRBD2 agrees at 9 bases. Trimming at V came to 5 bases and at J to 1 base, leaving 10 bases not matched to a gene. CDR1 is SGHTA, CDR2 FQGNSA, per germline. The length of the CDR3 is 17 residues. DNA of the CDR3: TGTGCCAGCAGCCTACGCCCGCGGGGGGGAGGCACAGATACGCAGTATTTT. Its protein is CASSLRPRGGGTDTQYF.

Remarks on this clonotype: A much larger clone lies a single base off, so this may be a read error. The chain has TRBV7-2 and TRBJ2-7, with a possible D match to TRBD1 (5 bases). V shed 1 base and J shed 6 bases, with 13 bases lying between them. The CDR3 is made up of 14 amino acids. The germline gives CDR1 SGHTA, CDR2 FQGNSA. The CDR3 bases are TGTGCCAGCAGCTTAGGTTGGGGCACCTGCGAGCAGTACTTC. Protein product: CASSLGWGTCEQYF.

This clonotype has just a few counts. CDR3 protein: CASSKGADCYEQYF. The CDR3 coding sequence is TGTGCCAGCAGCAAAGGGGCGGACTGCTACGAGCAGTACTTC. This chain connects TRBV21-1 to TRBJ2-7. TRBV21-1 is given as a pseudogene. The CDR3 spans 14 residues.

This clonotype was picked up a small number of times. The chain combines TRBV10-2 with TRBJ2-4; the D gene is possibly TRBD1 (7 bases). CDR3 length: 16 residues. V lost 2 bases and J 7 bases, leaving 18 bases between the germline ends. Germline V gives CDR1 WSHSY, CDR2 SAAADI. CDR3 nucleotide sequence: TGCGCCAGCAGTGAGGAGGAGGGGGCTTTAGGGAACATTCAGTACTTC. This sequence encodes CASSEEEGALGNIQYF.

This clonotype appeared once. CDR3 in amino acids: CSVGTGTSGRAWNEQYF. The CDR3 DNA reads as TGCAGCGTTGGAACCGGGACTAGCGGGAGGGCGTGGAATGAGCAGTACTTC. This chain connects TRBV29-1 to TRBJ2-7; 16 bases match TRBD2. Per germline, CDR1 SQVTM and CDR2 ANQGSEA. This CDR3 is 17 amino acids long. V lost 4 bases to trimming and J lost 7 bases; unmatched junction nucleotides: 13.

This clonotype was seen many times. J is TRBJ2-3 and V is TRBV7-2; D might be TRBD2 (5 bases). The germline CDR1 and CDR2 sequences are SGHTA and FQGNSA. The CDR3 is 14 amino acids. Trimming cost V 1 base and J 4 bases, with 9 bases left between them. DNA for the CDR3: TGTGCCAGCAGCTTAGGACTAACACCAGATACGCAGTATTTT. It specifies CASSLGLTPDTQYF.

This clonotype was seen a handful of times. This chain joins TRBV5-1 and TRBJ2-5; maybe TRBD2 (5 bases). Germline assignment: CDR1 SGHRS and CDR2 YFSETQ. The ends were cut back, 1 base at V and 0 bases at J, with 7 bases in the middle. CDR3 length: 14 residues. The CDR3 coding sequence is TGCGCCAGCAGCTTGCGAGCGGACCAAGAGACCCAGTACTTC. It codes for CASSLRADQETQYF.

In its sample, this clonotype was seen a few times. The V call is TRBV20-1, the J call TRBJ2-3, with 10 bases lining up with TRBD2. The germline V gene encodes CDR1 DFQATT and CDR2 SNEGSKA (reference sequence). V dropped 3 bases and J dropped 0; count of bases not matched to a gene: 3. The CDR3 is 15 amino acids. In DNA form, the CDR3 reads TGCAGTGCTAGTGAGCGGGGGGGTAGCACAGATACGCAGTATTTT. This translates into CSASERGGSTDTQYF.

This clonotype appeared a few times. The chain recombines TRBV7-2 with TRBJ2-7; possibly TRBD1 or TRBD2 for D (5 bases each). Germline V gene data show CDR1 as SGHTA and CDR2 as FQGNSA. The CDR3 spans 15 residues. V shed 6 bases and J shed 0 bases, with 15 bases lying between them. CDR3 sequence reads: CASRSRGGGSYEQYF. The CDR3 coding sequence is TGTGCCAGCAGGTCCCGGGGCGGAGGCTCCTACGAGCAGTACTTC.

This CDR3 is CASSVIGSDGYTF. The CDR3, as DNA: TGTGCCAGCAGCGTGATCGGTTCGGATGGCTACACCTTC. V usage is TRBV2 and J usage is TRBJ1-2; D remains unclear. The CDR3 is made up of 13 amino acids. The germline CDR1 and CDR2 sequences are SNHLY and FYNNEI. V was clipped by 6 bases and J by 6 bases, with 14 bases between them.

This clonotype was seen more than once but under ten times. This chain uses TRBV11-3 with TRBJ2-3; D is unresolved. V lost 5 bases and J 1 base, leaving 10 bases between the germline ends. CDR1 SGHNT and CDR2 YENEEA come from the germline V gene. This CDR3 spans 14 amino acids. The CDR3 loop is CASSRGPRTDTQYF. CDR3 sequence (DNA): TGTGCCAGCAGCCGCGGACCGCGCACAGATACGCAGTATTTT. The whole variable domain, filled in from reference TRBV11-3 and TRBJ2-3, reads EAGVVQSPRYKIIEKKQPVAFWCNPISGHNTLYWYLQNLGQGPELLIRYENEEAVDDSQLPKDRFSAERLKGVDSTLKIQPAELGDSAVYLCASSRGPRTDTQYFGPGTRLTVL.

This clonotype was counted only a few times. V usage is TRBV10-3 and J usage is TRBJ2-7, with 8 nucleotides matching TRBD2. J gave up 1 base and V 3 bases, and 8 bases lay outside the gene matches. Germline lookup yields CDR1 ENHRY and CDR2 SYGVKD. The CDR3 is made up of 16 amino acids. In DNA, the CDR3 is TGTGCCATCAGTGAAGGAGCGCGGGGGGTATCCTACGAGCAGTACTTC. Its protein is CAISEGARGVSYEQYF.

Concerning this clonotype: This may stem from a read error, because a much larger clone lies one nucleotide away. The rearrangement links TRBV7-2 to TRBJ2-7; a possible D gene is TRBD2 (6 bases). CDR1 and CDR2 from the germline V gene are SGHTA and FQGNSA. The CDR3 totals 15 residues. Trimming removed 4 bases from V and 2 bases from J, with 15 bases in between. The CDR3, as DNA: TGTGCCAGCAGCTCCTCTAGCGCTCCAACCTACGAGCAGTACTTC. Translating it yields CASSSSSAPTYEQYF.

This clonotype was counted only a few times. The CDR3 here is CASSSGSGGPYNEQFF. CDR3 DNA: TGTGCCAGCAGCTCGGGAAGCGGGGGCCCTTACAATGAGCAGTTCTTC. J is TRBJ2-1 and V is TRBV11-2, with 8 positions matching TRBD2. The CDR3 contains 16 residues. Germline CDR1 SGHAT, CDR2 FQNNGV. V shed 4 bases, J shed 4 bases, and the junction held 9 bases outside the gene matches.

The J gene is TRBJ1-6, the V gene TRBV7-2; D possibly corresponds to TRBD1 (6 bases). From germline, CDR1 is SGHTA and CDR2 FQGNSA. The CDR3 contains 14 residues. With 4 bases removed from V and 7 bases from J, the gap between germline ends came to 11 bases. The CDR3 region is CASSSRGVNSPLHF. The DNA of the CDR3 is TGTGCCAGCAGCTCCAGGGGTGTAAATTCACCCCTCCACTTT.

This clonotype was observed a handful of times. The chain uses TRBV5-6 and TRBJ1-6; no definite D call. Between the trimmed V and J ends, which lost 4 bases and 9 bases, there was a span of 17 bases. Germline V gene data show CDR1 as SGHDT and CDR2 as YYEEEE. This CDR3 has 15 amino acids. The CDR3 nucleotides read TGTGCCAGCAGCCCAGACGGACGGGTACGTTCACCCCTCCACTTT. This codes for CASSPDGRVRSPLHF.

The chain joins TRBV20-1 to TRBJ2-5, with D perhaps matching TRBD1 or TRBD2 (6 bases each). Trimming removed 5 bases from V and 1 base from J, with 17 bases in between. The germline gives CDR1 DFQATT, CDR2 SNEGSKA (reference sequence). The CDR3 is 15 amino acids. In nucleotides, the CDR3 is TGCAGTGCTGGAGGGGGAGCAGTCGTCCAAGAGACCCAGTACTTC. Residues: CSAGGGAVVQETQYF.

The gene calls are TRBV7-2 and TRBJ1-5; 9 bases fit TRBD1. The V and J ends lost 5 bases and 5 bases, in that order; junction bases with no gene match: 7. Germline loops: CDR1 SGHTA, CDR2 FQGNSA. The CDR3 is 15 amino acids. This CDR3 is CASSARTGDDQPQHF. CDR3 in DNA: TGTGCCAGCAGCGCCCGGACAGGGGACGATCAGCCCCAGCATTTT. The full variable domain, with the rest looked up from reference TRBV7-2 and TRBJ1-5, is GAGVSQSPSNKVTEKGKDVELRCDPISGHTALYWYRQSLGQGLEFLIYFQGNSAPDKSGLPSDRFSAERTGGSVSTLTIQRTQQEDSAVYLCASSARTGDDQPQHFGDGTRLSIL.

This clonotype came up once. V gene TRBV6-6 combines with J gene TRBJ2-1, with 8 bases fitting TRBD1. The V gene's germline CDR1 is MNHNY and CDR2 SVGAGI (reference sequence). V was pared by 5 bases and J by 7 bases, with 10 bases of the junction left unmatched. The length of the CDR3 is 15 residues. In DNA, the CDR3 is TGTGCCAGCAGTGTCGGACAGGGAACAAGGAATGAGCAGTTCTTC. Its protein product is CASSVGQGTRNEQFF.